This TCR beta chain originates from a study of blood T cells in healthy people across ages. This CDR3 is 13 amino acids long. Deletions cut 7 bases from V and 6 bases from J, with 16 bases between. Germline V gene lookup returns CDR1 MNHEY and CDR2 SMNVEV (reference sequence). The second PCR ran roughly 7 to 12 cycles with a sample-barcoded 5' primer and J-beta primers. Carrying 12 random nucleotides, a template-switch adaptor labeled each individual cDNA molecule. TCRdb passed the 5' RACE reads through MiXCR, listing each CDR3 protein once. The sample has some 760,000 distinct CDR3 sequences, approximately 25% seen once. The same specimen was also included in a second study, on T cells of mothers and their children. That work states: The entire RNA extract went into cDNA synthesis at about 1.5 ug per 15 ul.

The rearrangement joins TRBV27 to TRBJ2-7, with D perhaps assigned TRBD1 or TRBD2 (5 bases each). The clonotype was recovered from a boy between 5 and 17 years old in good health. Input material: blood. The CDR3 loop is CASKNSGTGEQYF. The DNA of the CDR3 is TGTGCCAGCAAAAACAGTGGGACGGGCGAGCAGTACTTC.